A selection of T cell receptor beta chains follows, all from one sample in a study of shared clonotypes between healthy human individuals. Clones were read by immunoSEQ multiplex PCR, and TCRdb kept only the in-frame ones, dropping some. The sample yields 2 million to 2.5 million clones, approximately 96% seen once. The sample taken for sequencing was naive CD4+ T cells sorted from blood. The source of these receptors is a man aged 18 to 30 in good health. Each CDR3 is given with its conserved first and last residue. D genes are given only for firm matches. Size values are once, few and many counts, or a class for expanded clones, and some rows have none.

j_call clone_size v_call d_call cdr3_nt cdr3_aa
TRBJ1-6 NA TRBV5-4 TRBD1 TGTGCCAGCAGCATAGACAGGGATTCACCCCTCCACTTT CASSIDRDSPLHF
TRBJ2-7 once TRBV5-5 NA TGTGCCAGCAGCTTCAACAGCTACGAGCAGTACTTC CASSFNSYEQYF
TRBJ1-2 NA TRBV20-1 NA TGCAGTGCTAGGGGTGGCGTTGGCTACACCTTC CSARGGVGYTF
TRBJ2-3 NA TRBV5-4 NA TGTGCCAGCAGCTCCGACGGAAGCACAGATACGCAGTATTTT CASSSDGSTDTQYF
TRBJ2-5 NA TRBV30 NA TGTGCCTGGAGTCCCAAGGAAGCAGGGAGATCAGAGACCCAGTACTTC CAWSPKEAGRSETQYF
TRBJ1-6 NA TRBV29-1 TRBD1 TGCAGCGGGGACAGGGTGCCCTTAAAACTCCACTTT CSGDRVPLKLHF
TRBJ2-7 NA TRBV7-2 NA TGTGCCAGCAGCTTAGGATTCTACGAGCAGTACTTC CASSLGFYEQYF
TRBJ2-7 NA TRBV27 NA TGTGCCAGCAGCCGGACAGTCACCTACGAGCAGTACTTC CASSRTVTYEQYF
TRBJ1-2 NA TRBV4-2 NA TGTGCCAGCAGCCAAGGGCGGACCCTCGGCTATGGCTACACCTTC CASSQGRTLGYGYTF
TRBJ1-5 NA TRBV7-2 TRBD1 TGTGCCAGCAGCCCACAGGGGTGGGCTCAGCCCCAGCATTTT CASSPQGWAQPQHF
TRBJ1-3 NA TRBV4-2 TRBD1 TGTGCCAGCAGCCAAGATGGCACAGGGGGCAATGTAGCGGACACCATATATTTT CASSQDGTGGNVADTIYF
TRBJ1-2 NA TRBV5-4 NA TGTGCCAGCAGCCCTGACACAAACTATGGCTACACCTTC CASSPDTNYGYTF
TRBJ1-2 NA TRBV2 TRBD1 TGTGCCAGCAGTCAACAGGGGAGTGGCTACACCTTC CASSQQGSGYTF
TRBJ1-5 NA TRBV5-1 NA TGCGCCAGCAGCTTGGATCACAAGGATCAGCCCCAGCATTTT CASSLDHKDQPQHF
TRBJ2-7 NA TRBV21-1 NA TGTGCCAGCAGCAAAGAGGCCTCCTACGAGCAGTACTTC CASSKEASYEQYF
TRBJ1-3 NA TRBV11-2 TRBD1 TGTGCCAGCAGCACATGGACAGGGATCTTCTCTGGAAACACCATATATTTT CASSTWTGIFSGNTIYF
TRBJ1-1 NA TRBV5-1 TRBD1 TGCGCCAGCAGCACGGGAGGGACAGGGGGCACTGAAGCTTTCTTT CASSTGGTGGTEAFF
TRBJ1-5 NA TRBV6-5 NA TGTGCCAGCAGTCCGACCATTCGGGATCAGCCCCAGCATTTT CASSPTIRDQPQHF
TRBJ1-2 NA TRBV6-1 NA TGTGCCAGCAATGTGGGAAACTATGGCTACACCTTC CASNVGNYGYTF
TRBJ2-1 once TRBV9 TRBD2 TGTGCCAGCAGCGTAGCCGGGACTACCAATGAGCAGTTCTTC CASSVAGTTNEQFF
TRBJ2-5 NA TRBV6-5 NA TGTGCCAGCAGTTACGGCGGGGCGGCCCTGTGGGAGACCCAGTACTTC CASSYGGAALWETQYF
TRBJ1-2 NA TRBV6-5 NA TGTGCCAGCAGTTATTTTGTGAAGACGGGGACCCGTGGCTACACCTTC CASSYFVKTGTRGYTF
TRBJ1-1 NA TRBV28 NA TGTGCCAGCAGCCCACCTACAAGTTTCGAAGCTTTCTTT CASSPPTSFEAFF
TRBJ2-5 NA TRBV10-3 TRBD2 TGTGCCATCAGGACGGAGGGTGGGGGGGTCTCGACCCAGTACTTC CAIRTEGGGVSTQYF
TRBJ2-7 NA TRBV19 NA TGTGCCAGTAGTTCCCAGGGGCCCCTTCCCGAGCAGTACTTC CASSSQGPLPEQYF
TRBJ1-5 NA TRBV20-1 NA TGCAGTGCTTCGTTGGGCCAGATCCAGCATTTT CSASLGQIQHF
TRBJ1-1 once TRBV6-1 TRBD1 TGTGCCAGCAGTGAACCCCCCCAAGGGGGCAGGAACACTGAAGCTTTCTTT CASSEPPQGGRNTEAFF
TRBJ2-7 NA TRBV2 TRBD1 TGTGCCAGCGGGACAGGGACTCCCTACGAGCAGTACTTC CASGTGTPYEQYF
TRBJ1-6 few TRBV5-6 NA TGTGCCAGCAGCTTGATGGGCAACAACCCCATTTTGCACTTT CASSLMGNNPILHF
TRBJ1-2 NA TRBV9 TRBD1 TGTGCCAGCAGCCCTCCGGGGACAGGGGGGTCTCGGTATGGCTACACCTTC CASSPPGTGGSRYGYTF
TRBJ2-2 NA TRBV5-1 NA TGCGCCAGCAGCTTGCCAGACAACACCGGGGAGCTGTTTTTT CASSLPDNTGELFF
TRBJ2-5 NA TRBV10-3 NA TGTGCCATCAGTGAGTCTTTATTTTTGGCTAGTCAAGAGACCCAGTACTTC CAISESLFLASQETQYF
TRBJ1-2 NA TRBV18 TRBD1 TGTGCCAGCTCACCGACAGGGGACGTGATATATGGCTACACCTTC CASSPTGDVIYGYTF
TRBJ2-6 NA TRBV2 NA TGTGCCAGCAGGACGGGACAAGCTGGGGCCAACGTCCTGACTTTC CASRTGQAGANVLTF
TRBJ2-1 NA TRBV15 NA TGTGCCACCAGCAGAGATCTCGCTAGCTCCTACAATGAGCAGTTCTTC CATSRDLASSYNEQFF
TRBJ2-7 NA TRBV4-3 NA TGCGCCAGCAGCCAAGATCACGGACAGTACTACGAGCAGTACTTC CASSQDHGQYYEQYF
TRBJ1-4 NA TRBV5-1 NA TGCGCCAGCAGCCTCCGGATCGCGGGGAATGAAAAACTGTTTTTT CASSLRIAGNEKLFF
TRBJ2-7 NA TRBV7-8 NA TGTGCCAGCAGCGGGGTGGGCGAGCAGTACTTC CASSGVGEQYF
TRBJ2-1 once TRBV5-1 NA TGCGCCAGCAGCTTACTAGTTAACAATGAGCAGTTCTTC CASSLLVNNEQFF
TRBJ1-1 few TRBV9 NA TGTGCCAGCAGCCGCAATGTGATGAACACTGAAGCTTTCTTT CASSRNVMNTEAFF
TRBJ1-1 NA TRBV19 NA TGTGCCAGTAGTCCTTCCTGGGGGGGGACTGAAGCTTTCTTT CASSPSWGGTEAFF
TRBJ1-2 NA TRBV5-6 NA TGTGCCAGCAGCTTGTTTAGGCAGGAACGCTATGGCTACACCTTC CASSLFRQERYGYTF
TRBJ2-3 NA TRBV30 TRBD1 TGTGCCTGGGACGGACAGGGGAAAGATACGCAGTATTTT CAWDGQGKDTQYF
TRBJ1-2 NA TRBV30 NA TGTGCCTGGAATCAACCGGGACCTAATGGCTACACCTTC CAWNQPGPNGYTF
TRBJ1-3 NA TRBV7-3 NA TGTGCCAGCAGCTTGGGACCTGGAAACACCATATATTTT CASSLGPGNTIYF
TRBJ1-6 NA TRBV30 NA TGTGCCTGGAGACCCCTACAAGAATCACCCCTCCACTTT CAWRPLQESPLHF
TRBJ1-2 NA TRBV7-2 NA TGTGCCAGCAGCTTACGGGGGGGCTATGGCTACACCTTC CASSLRGGYGYTF
TRBJ1-2 NA TRBV5-4 NA TGTGCCAGCAGCTTTTCCTTTAACTATGGCTACACCTTC CASSFSFNYGYTF
TRBJ2-7 NA TRBV27 TRBD1 TGTGCCAGCAGTTTAGACAGGGACAGGGGGCGCCTCTACGAGCAGTACTTC CASSLDRDRGRLYEQYF
TRBJ2-3 once TRBV6-4 NA TGTGCCAGCAGTGACGGTCGAGCGGGCCAAGATACGCAGTATTTT CASSDGRAGQDTQYF